Listed below are T cell receptor beta chains from one sample, sequenced in a study of blood T cell repertoires in COVID-19. Assay used: immunoSEQ multiplex PCR; TCRdb lists only in-frame clones, some missing. This table has 200,000 to 250,000 clones, around 80% appearing once. Specimen: peripheral blood. These receptors were obtained from a human donor in a cohort sampled during active COVID-19. CDR3s include the opening cysteine and the closing phenylalanine or tryptophan. The D gene is left open where the match is weak. Clone size is not always given. Where it is, it says once, few, many or a class for expanded clones.

J	size	V	D	CDR3	DNA
TRBJ2-7	-	TRBV6-2/TRBV6-3	TRBD2	CASSKLAGGPGEQYF	TGTGCCAGCAGCAAGCTAGCGGGGGGCCCCGGCGAGCAGTACTTC
TRBJ2-7	-	TRBV4-1	TRBD2	CASRTRAGEGEQYF	TGCGCCAGCAGAACAAGGGCGGGAGAGGGGGAGCAGTACTTC
TRBJ1-4	-	TRBV30	-	CAWSVGRVTTNEKLFF	TGTGCCTGGAGTGTAGGCAGGGTTACAACTAATGAAAAACTGTTTTTT
TRBJ1-2	-	TRBV2	TRBD1	CASRDRAVDGYTF	TGTGCCAGCAGGGACAGGGCGGTCGATGGCTACACCTTC
TRBJ2-1	-	TRBV19	TRBD2	CATSSGGASYNEQFF	TGTGCTACCAGTTCGGGGGGGGCCTCCTACAATGAGCAGTTCTTC
TRBJ2-3	-	TRBV9	-	CASSYRQTDTQYF	TGTGCCAGCAGCTATAGACAGACAGATACGCAGTATTTT
TRBJ2-2	few	TRBV30	TRBD1	CAWSVLGTGGTNTGELFF	TGTGCCTGGAGTGTATTGGGTACAGGGGGAACGAACACCGGGGAGCTGTTTTTT
TRBJ2-1	-	TRBV21-1	-	CASSKAAPPYNEQFF	TGTGCCAGCAGCAAGGCGGCCCCTCCCTACAATGAGCAGTTCTTC
TRBJ2-7	-	TRBV5-6	TRBD2	CASSSSEREMYEQYF	TGTGCCAGCAGCTCCTCCGAGCGGGAGATGTACGAGCAGTACTTC
TRBJ2-1	-	TRBV28	-	CASSFLYNEQFF	TGTGCCAGCAGTTTTCTTTACAATGAGCAGTTCTTC
TRBJ2-3	-	TRBV7-3	-	CASSLTFQASTDTQYF	TGTGCCAGCAGCTTAACGTTCCAGGCGAGCACAGATACGCAGTATTTT
TRBJ1-1	-	TRBV11-3	-	CASSPSGGVTEAFF	TGTGCCAGCAGCCCCTCAGGAGGGGTGACTGAAGCTTTCTTT
TRBJ1-4	-	TRBV7-9	-	CASSSRAANEKLFF	TGTGCCAGCAGCTCCAGGGCGGCTAATGAAAAACTGTTTTTT
TRBJ2-5	few	TRBV4-2	TRBD2	CASSQDLAVETQYF	TGTGCCAGCAGCCAAGATCTAGCGGTGGAGACCCAGTACTTC
TRBJ1-3	-	TRBV5-6	-	CASSLVSTSNTIYF	TGTGCCAGCAGCTTGGTTAGCACGAGTAACACCATATATTTT
TRBJ2-5	-	TRBV18	TRBD2	CASAGTSGRETQYF	TGTGCCAGCGCCGGGACTAGCGGGAGGGAGACCCAGTACTTC
TRBJ2-2	once	TRBV19	TRBD1	CASSALKDWDRVNTGELFF	TGTGCCAGTAGTGCGCTCAAAGATTGGGACAGGGTGAACACCGGGGAGCTGTTTTTT
TRBJ2-2	-	TRBV24-1	TRBD1	CATSDPRTGGLTGELFF	TGTGCCACCAGTGATCCCCGGACAGGGGGCCTCACCGGGGAGCTGTTTTTT
TRBJ1-2	-	TRBV9	-	CASSVGSDPTNYGYTF	TGTGCCAGCAGCGTAGGGAGTGACCCTACTAACTATGGCTACACCTTC
TRBJ1-4	-	TRBV5-1	TRBD1	CASTGQGNSNEKLFF	TGCGCCAGTACGGGACAGGGTAATTCTAATGAAAAACTGTTTTTT
TRBJ1-6	-	TRBV28	-	CASSFHGNSYNSPLHF	TGTGCCAGCAGTTTTCACGGGAACTCCTATAATTCACCCCTCCACTTT
TRBJ1-1	-	TRBV27	-	CASSLSTGGTEAFF	TGTGCCAGCAGTTTATCGACGGGGGGCACTGAAGCTTTCTTT
TRBJ1-5	-	TRBV13	TRBD1	CASSFGEDRSNQPQHF	TGTGCCAGCAGCTTTGGGGAGGACAGGAGCAATCAGCCCCAGCATTTT
TRBJ1-2	few	TRBV7-9	TRBD1	CASSNPLGQSNYGYTF	TGTGCCAGCAGCAACCCTCTGGGACAGAGTAACTATGGCTACACCTTC
TRBJ2-6	-	TRBV15	TRBD1	CATSWTGLDLTF	TGTGCCACCAGTTGGACAGGGCTGGACCTGACTTTC
TRBJ2-7	-	TRBV7-2	TRBD2	CASSLLAGTSGFYEQYF	TGTGCCAGCAGCTTATTGGCCGGGACTAGCGGCTTCTACGAGCAGTACTTC
TRBJ2-7	-	TRBV11-2	TRBD2	CASSLTSGKSYEQYF	TGTGCCAGCAGCTTGACTAGCGGGAAGTCCTACGAGCAGTACTTC
TRBJ2-7	few	TRBV10-3	-	CAISESQGDEQYF	TGTGCCATCAGTGAGTCACAGGGCGACGAGCAGTACTTC
TRBJ1-1	-	TRBV24-1	TRBD1	CATSDSTGVTEAFF	TGTGCCACCAGTGACTCGACAGGGGTCACTGAAGCTTTCTTT
TRBJ2-7	-	TRBV5-1	TRBD2	CASSLGRLAGAYEQYF	TGCGCCAGCAGCTTGGGCCGTCTAGCGGGAGCATACGAGCAGTACTTC
TRBJ1-1	-	TRBV29-1	-	CSVARGVTEAFF	TGCAGCGTTGCCAGGGGTGTCACTGAAGCTTTCTTT
TRBJ1-6	-	TRBV28	-	CASSPPGAYNSPLHF	TGTGCCAGCAGTCCTCCAGGGGCGTATAATTCACCCCTCCACTTT
TRBJ1-1	once	TRBV6-2/TRBV6-3	TRBD1	CASSQLDRAREAFF	TGTGCCAGCAGTCAACTAGACAGGGCCCGGGAAGCTTTCTTT
TRBJ2-7	-	TRBV28	-	CASSFQGTVYEQYF	TGTGCCAGCAGTTTCCAGGGGACCGTCTACGAGCAGTACTTC
TRBJ2-1	once	TRBV30	TRBD2	CAWSVEAGGLNEQFF	TGTGCCTGGAGTGTCGAAGCGGGGGGACTAAATGAGCAGTTCTTC
TRBJ2-1	-	TRBV11-3	TRBD2	CASSLRAAGREQFF	TGTGCCAGCAGCTTACGCGCAGCGGGGCGTGAGCAGTTCTTC
TRBJ1-3	once	TRBV7-2	TRBD1	CASSSGGGTGNTIYF	TGTGCCAGCAGCTCAGGGGGTGGGACTGGAAACACCATATATTTT
TRBJ2-3	-	TRBV14	-	CASSPGQSTDTQYF	TGTGCCAGCAGCCCCGGACAGAGCACAGATACGCAGTATTTT
TRBJ2-7	-	TRBV5-4	-	CASSLAGPYEQYF	TGTGCCAGCAGCCTCGCAGGGCCCTACGAGCAGTACTTC
TRBJ1-2	-	TRBV6-1	-	CASSEGVRSNYGYTF	TGTGCCAGCAGTGAAGGGGTCCGGAGCAACTATGGCTACACCTTC
TRBJ2-2	few	TRBV19	-	CASSIVNRDASTGELFF	TGTGCCAGTAGTATTGTAAACAGGGATGCGAGCACCGGGGAGCTGTTTTTT
TRBJ2-1	few	TRBV9	TRBD2	CASSPTTGASGTVEQFF	TGTGCCAGCAGCCCCACAACCGGGGCTAGCGGGACGGTTGAGCAGTTCTTC